This T cell receptor (beta chain) was retrieved from a study of CD8 T cells in ankylosing spondylitis. Study conclusions and caveats: Disease-linked clones bore a CD8+ phenotype and were relatively rare in peripheral blood.

TCRdb re-called the 5' RACE reads with MiXCR, one entry per CDR3 protein. The profile shows about 300,000 distinct CDR3 sequences, around 20% of them singletons. The CDR3 is 16 residues long. The V and J ends lost 6 bases and 0 bases respectively, with 17 bases between them. CDR1 and CDR2 (germline): MNHNS, SASEGT. Regarding this clonotype: Antigen unknown.

This TCR came from a female donor with ankylosing spondylitis or in good health (not recorded which). V gene TRBV6-1 combines with J gene TRBJ1-1, with D tentatively TRBD1 (5 bases). The sequencing input was blood, either unsorted or a sorted T cell fraction (not recorded which). CDR3 bases: TGTGCCAGCAGGCGAGGGAGGGGCAGCCTGAACACTGAAGCTTTCTTT. As protein: CASRRGRGSLNTEAFF.